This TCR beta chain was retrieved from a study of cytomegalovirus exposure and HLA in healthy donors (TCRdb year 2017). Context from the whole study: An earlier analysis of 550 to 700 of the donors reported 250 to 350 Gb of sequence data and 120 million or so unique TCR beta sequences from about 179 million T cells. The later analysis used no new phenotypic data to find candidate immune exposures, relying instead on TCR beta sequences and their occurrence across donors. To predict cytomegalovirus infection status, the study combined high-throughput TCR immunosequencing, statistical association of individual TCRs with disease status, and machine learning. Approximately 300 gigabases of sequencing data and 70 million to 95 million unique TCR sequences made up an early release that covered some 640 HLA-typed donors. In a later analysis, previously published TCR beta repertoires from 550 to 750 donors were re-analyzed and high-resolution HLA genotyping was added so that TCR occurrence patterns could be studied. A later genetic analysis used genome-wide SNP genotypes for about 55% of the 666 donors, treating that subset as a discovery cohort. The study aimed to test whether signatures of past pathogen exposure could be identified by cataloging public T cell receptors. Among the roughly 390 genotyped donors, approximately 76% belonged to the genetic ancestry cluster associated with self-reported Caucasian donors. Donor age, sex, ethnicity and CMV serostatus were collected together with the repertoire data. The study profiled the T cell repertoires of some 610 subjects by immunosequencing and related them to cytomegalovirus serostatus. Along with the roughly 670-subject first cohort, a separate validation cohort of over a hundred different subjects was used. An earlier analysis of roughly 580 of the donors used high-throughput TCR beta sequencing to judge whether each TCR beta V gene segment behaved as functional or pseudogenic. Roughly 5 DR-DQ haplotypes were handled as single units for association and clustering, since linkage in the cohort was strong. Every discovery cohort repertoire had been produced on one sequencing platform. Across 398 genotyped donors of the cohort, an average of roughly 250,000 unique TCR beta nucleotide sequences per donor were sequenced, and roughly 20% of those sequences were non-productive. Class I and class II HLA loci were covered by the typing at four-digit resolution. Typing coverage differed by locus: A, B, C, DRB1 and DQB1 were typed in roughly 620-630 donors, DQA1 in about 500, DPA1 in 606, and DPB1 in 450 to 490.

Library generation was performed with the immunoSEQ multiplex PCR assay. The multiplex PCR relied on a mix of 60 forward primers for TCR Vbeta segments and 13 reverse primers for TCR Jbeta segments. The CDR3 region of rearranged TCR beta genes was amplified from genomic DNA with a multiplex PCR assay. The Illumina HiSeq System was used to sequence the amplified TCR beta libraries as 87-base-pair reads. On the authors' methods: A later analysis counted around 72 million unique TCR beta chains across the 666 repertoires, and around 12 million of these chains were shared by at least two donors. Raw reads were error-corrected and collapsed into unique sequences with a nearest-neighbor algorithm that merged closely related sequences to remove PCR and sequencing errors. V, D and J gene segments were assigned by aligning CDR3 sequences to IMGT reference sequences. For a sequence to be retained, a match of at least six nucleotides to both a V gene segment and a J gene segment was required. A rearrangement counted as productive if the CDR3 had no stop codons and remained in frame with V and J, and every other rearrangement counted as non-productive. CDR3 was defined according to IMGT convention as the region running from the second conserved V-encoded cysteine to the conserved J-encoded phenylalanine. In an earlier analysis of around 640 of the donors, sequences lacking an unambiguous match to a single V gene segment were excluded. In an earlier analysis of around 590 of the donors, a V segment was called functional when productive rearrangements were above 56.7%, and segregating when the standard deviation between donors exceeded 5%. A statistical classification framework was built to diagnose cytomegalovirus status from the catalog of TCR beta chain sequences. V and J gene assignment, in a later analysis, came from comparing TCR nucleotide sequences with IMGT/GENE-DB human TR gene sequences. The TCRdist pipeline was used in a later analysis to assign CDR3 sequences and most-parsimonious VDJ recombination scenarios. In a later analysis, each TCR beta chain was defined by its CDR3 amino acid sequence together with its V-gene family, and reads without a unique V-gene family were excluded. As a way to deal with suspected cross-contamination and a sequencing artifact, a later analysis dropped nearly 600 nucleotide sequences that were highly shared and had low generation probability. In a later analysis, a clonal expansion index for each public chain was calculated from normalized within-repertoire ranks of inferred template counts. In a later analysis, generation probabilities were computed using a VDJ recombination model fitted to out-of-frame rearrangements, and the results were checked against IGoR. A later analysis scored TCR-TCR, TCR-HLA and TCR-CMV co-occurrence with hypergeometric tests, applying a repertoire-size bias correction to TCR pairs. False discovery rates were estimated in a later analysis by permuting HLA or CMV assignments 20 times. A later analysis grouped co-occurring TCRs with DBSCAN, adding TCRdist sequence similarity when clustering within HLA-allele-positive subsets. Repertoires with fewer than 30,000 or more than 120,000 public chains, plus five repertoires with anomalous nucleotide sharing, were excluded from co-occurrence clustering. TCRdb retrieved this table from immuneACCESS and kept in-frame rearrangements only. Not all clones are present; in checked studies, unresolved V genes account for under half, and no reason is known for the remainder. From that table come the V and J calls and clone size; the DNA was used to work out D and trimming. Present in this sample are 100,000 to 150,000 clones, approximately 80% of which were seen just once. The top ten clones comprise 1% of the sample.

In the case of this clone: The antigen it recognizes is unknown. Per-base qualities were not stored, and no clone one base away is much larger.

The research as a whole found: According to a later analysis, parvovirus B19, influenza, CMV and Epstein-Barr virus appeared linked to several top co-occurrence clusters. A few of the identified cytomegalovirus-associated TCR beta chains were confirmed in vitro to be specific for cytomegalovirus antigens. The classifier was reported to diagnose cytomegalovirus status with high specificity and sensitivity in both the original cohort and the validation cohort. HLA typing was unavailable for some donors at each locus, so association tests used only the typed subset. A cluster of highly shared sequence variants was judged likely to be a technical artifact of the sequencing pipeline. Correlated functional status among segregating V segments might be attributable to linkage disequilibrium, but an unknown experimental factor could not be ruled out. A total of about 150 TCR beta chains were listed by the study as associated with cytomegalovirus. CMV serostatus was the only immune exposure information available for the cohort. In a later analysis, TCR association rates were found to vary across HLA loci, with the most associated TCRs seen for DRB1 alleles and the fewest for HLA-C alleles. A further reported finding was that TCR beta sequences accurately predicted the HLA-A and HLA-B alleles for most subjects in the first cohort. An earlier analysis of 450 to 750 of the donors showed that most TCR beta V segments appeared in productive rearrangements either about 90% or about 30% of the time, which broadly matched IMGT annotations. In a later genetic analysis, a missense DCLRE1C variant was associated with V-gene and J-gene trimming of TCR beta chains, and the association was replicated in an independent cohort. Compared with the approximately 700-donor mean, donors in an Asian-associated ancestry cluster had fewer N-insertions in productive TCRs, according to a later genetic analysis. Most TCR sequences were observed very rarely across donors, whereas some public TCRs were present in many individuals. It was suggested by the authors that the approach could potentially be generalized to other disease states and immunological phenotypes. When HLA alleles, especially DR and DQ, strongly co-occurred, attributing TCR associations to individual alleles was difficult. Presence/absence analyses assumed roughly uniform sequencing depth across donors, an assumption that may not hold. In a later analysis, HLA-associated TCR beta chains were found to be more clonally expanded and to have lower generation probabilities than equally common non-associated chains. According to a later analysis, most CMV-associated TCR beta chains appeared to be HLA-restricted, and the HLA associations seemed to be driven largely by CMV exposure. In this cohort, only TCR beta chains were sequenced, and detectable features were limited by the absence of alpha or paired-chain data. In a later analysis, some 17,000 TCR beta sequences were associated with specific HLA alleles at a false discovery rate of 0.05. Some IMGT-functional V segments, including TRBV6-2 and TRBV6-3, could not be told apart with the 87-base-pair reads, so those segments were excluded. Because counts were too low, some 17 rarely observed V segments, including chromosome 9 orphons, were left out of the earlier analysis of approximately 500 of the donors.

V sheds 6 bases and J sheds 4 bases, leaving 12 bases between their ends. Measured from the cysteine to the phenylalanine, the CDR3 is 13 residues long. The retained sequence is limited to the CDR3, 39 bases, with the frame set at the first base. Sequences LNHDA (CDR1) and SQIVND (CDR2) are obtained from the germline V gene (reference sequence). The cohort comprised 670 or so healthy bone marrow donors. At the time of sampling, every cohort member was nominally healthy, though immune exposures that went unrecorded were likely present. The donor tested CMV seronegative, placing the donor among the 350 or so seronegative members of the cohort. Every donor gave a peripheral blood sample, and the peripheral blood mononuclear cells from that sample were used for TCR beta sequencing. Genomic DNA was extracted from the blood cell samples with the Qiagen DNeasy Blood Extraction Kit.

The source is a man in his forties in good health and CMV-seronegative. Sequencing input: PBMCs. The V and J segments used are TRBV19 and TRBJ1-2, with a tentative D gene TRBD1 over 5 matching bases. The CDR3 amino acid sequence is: CASSPQGFYGYTF. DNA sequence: TGTGCCAGTAGCCCTCAGGGTTTCTATGGCTACACCTTC.